Listed below are T cell receptor beta chains from one sample, sequenced in a study of siplizumab effects on memory and regulatory T cells. Libraries were prepared by immunoSEQ multiplex PCR; TCRdb keeps only in-frame clonotypes and omits some of them. In the table there are some 100,000 clones, 91% of which are singletons. Sequences were obtained from CD4+ T cells sorted from blood. The receptors shown here come from a human donor in good health. Some clones in this sample may be carry-over from other donors' samples. CDR3s include the opening cysteine and the closing phenylalanine or tryptophan. The order of the fields is clone size, V gene, D gene, J gene, CDR3 protein, CDR3 DNA. A D gene is named only where the DNA matches it firmly. Part of the rows lack a size; the others show once, few, many or a class for expanded clones.

clone_size: NA; v_call: TRBV21-1; d_call: NA; j_call: TRBJ2-7; cdr3_aa: CASTQSLAETYEQYF; cdr3_nt: TGTGCCAGCACTCAGTCACTAGCGGAGACCTACGAGCAGTACTTC
clone_size: NA; v_call: TRBV14; d_call: NA; j_call: TRBJ2-7; cdr3_aa: CASSLDYEQYF; cdr3_nt: TGTGCCAGCAGCTTAGACTACGAGCAGTACTTC
clone_size: NA; v_call: TRBV5-1; d_call: TRBD2; j_call: TRBJ2-2; cdr3_aa: CASSRRERGGELFF; cdr3_nt: TGCGCCAGCAGCAGGCGGGAGAGAGGCGGGGAGCTGTTTTTT
clone_size: NA; v_call: TRBV7-8; d_call: TRBD1; j_call: TRBJ2-7; cdr3_aa: CASSPNRDRLYEQYF; cdr3_nt: TGTGCCAGCAGCCCTAATAGGGACAGACTCTACGAGCAGTACTTC
clone_size: once; v_call: TRBV25-1; d_call: TRBD1; j_call: TRBJ1-5; cdr3_aa: CASRQGGQPQHF; cdr3_nt: TGTGCCAGCAGACAGGGGGGTCAGCCCCAGCATTTT
clone_size: NA; v_call: TRBV6-1; d_call: NA; j_call: TRBJ2-5; cdr3_aa: CASSESWTVQETQYF; cdr3_nt: TGTGCCAGCAGTGAGAGTTGGACAGTCCAAGAGACCCAGTACTTC
clone_size: few; v_call: TRBV5-4; d_call: NA; j_call: TRBJ1-2; cdr3_aa: CASSLFGAEHGYTF; cdr3_nt: TGTGCCAGCAGCCTCTTCGGGGCAGAACATGGCTACACCTTC
clone_size: once; v_call: TRBV19; d_call: TRBD2; j_call: TRBJ2-7; cdr3_aa: CASSSPERLAESSYEQYF; cdr3_nt: TGTGCCAGTAGTTCCCCAGAGAGACTAGCGGAAAGTTCCTACGAGCAGTACTTC
clone_size: NA; v_call: TRBV6-5; d_call: TRBD1; j_call: TRBJ2-7; cdr3_aa: CASTPGTGAKEQYF; cdr3_nt: TGTGCCAGCACCCCGGGGACAGGAGCGAAAGAGCAGTACTTC
clone_size: once; v_call: TRBV6-6; d_call: TRBD1; j_call: TRBJ1-5; cdr3_aa: CASSLDTGDQPQHF; cdr3_nt: TGTGCCAGCAGCTTAGACACAGGGGATCAGCCCCAGCATTTT
clone_size: NA; v_call: TRBV19; d_call: TRBD2; j_call: TRBJ2-1; cdr3_aa: CASSMASGRANEQFF; cdr3_nt: TGTGCCAGTAGTATGGCTAGCGGGAGGGCCAATGAGCAGTTCTTC
clone_size: NA; v_call: TRBV19; d_call: NA; j_call: TRBJ2-7; cdr3_aa: CASSISQLRGSSYEQYF; cdr3_nt: TGTGCCAGTAGTATCAGCCAGCTCAGGGGATCCTCCTACGAGCAGTACTTC
clone_size: once; v_call: TRBV5-1; d_call: NA; j_call: TRBJ2-1; cdr3_aa: CASSPGGPNNEQFF; cdr3_nt: TGCGCCAGCAGCCCGGGCGGCCCAAACAATGAGCAGTTCTTC
clone_size: NA; v_call: TRBV5-1; d_call: NA; j_call: TRBJ2-7; cdr3_aa: CASTGTSPYEQYF; cdr3_nt: TGCGCCAGCACCGGGACAAGTCCCTACGAGCAGTACTTC
clone_size: NA; v_call: TRBV5-6; d_call: TRBD1; j_call: TRBJ2-5; cdr3_aa: CASSLVTGFGETQYF; cdr3_nt: TGTGCCAGCAGCTTAGTGACAGGGTTCGGAGAGACCCAGTACTTC
clone_size: NA; v_call: TRBV5-6; d_call: NA; j_call: TRBJ2-3; cdr3_aa: CASSFSTDTQYF; cdr3_nt: TGTGCCAGCAGCTTCTCCACAGATACGCAGTATTTT
clone_size: NA; v_call: TRBV19; d_call: TRBD1; j_call: TRBJ1-2; cdr3_aa: CASSISHDRAGYTF; cdr3_nt: TGTGCCAGTAGTATAAGCCACGACAGGGCGGGCTACACCTTC